Shown below are 6 T cell receptor beta chains from a single sample sequenced in a study of blood T cell repertoires in COVID-19. Profiled with immunoSEQ multiplex PCR; TCRdb holds only in-frame clones, not every one. Of 65,000 to 70,000 clones in the sample, 70% to 85% were seen once. The material sequenced was peripheral blood. Source of these receptors: a man older than 75 with active COVID-19.

This chain links TRBV28 with TRBJ1-2, with TRBD1 identical over 8 bases. The CDR3 totals 16 residues. The ends lost 4 bases at V and 7 bases at J; junction bases unmatched: 14. Germline V gene data show CDR1 as MDHEN and CDR2 as SYDVKM. This chain's CDR3 is CASSSLNADRGGGYTF. The CDR3 bases are TGTGCCAGCAGTTCCCTAAACGCCGACAGGGGCGGTGGCTACACCTTC.

V usage is TRBV27 and J usage is TRBJ2-2; 11 bases are a match to TRBD2. V was pared by 6 bases and J by 5 bases, with 17 bases of the junction left unmatched. The germline V gene encodes CDR1 MNHEY and CDR2 SMNVEV (reference sequence). There are 19 residues in the CDR3. The CDR3 region is CASSRLPGLAGGRTGELFF. The CDR3 DNA reads TGTGCCAGCAGCCGCCTCCCGGGGCTAGCGGGGGGACGGACCGGGGAGCTGTTTTTT.

J is TRBJ1-3 and V is TRBV6-6, with D unclear. This CDR3 comprises 14 residues. The germline V gene encodes CDR1 MNHNY and CDR2 SVGAGI (reference sequence). Trimming shortened V by 11 bases and J by 0 bases, and 14 bases separated the two germline ends. DNA for the CDR3: TGTGCCGGAACGAGCGATCTCTCTGGAAACACCATATATTTT. Protein sequence: CAGTSDLSGNTIYF.

The V call is TRBV6-5, the J call TRBJ2-6; 8 bases agree with TRBD1. Germline V gives CDR1 MNHEY, CDR2 SVGAGI. This CDR3 region has 15 residues. J was trimmed by 1 base and V by 6 bases; bases with no gene match: 2. The chain's CDR3 is CASSYRGSGANVLTF. The CDR3 DNA is TGTGCCAGCAGCTACAGGGGGTCTGGGGCCAACGTCCTGACTTTC.

The V gene is TRBV11-3, the J gene TRBJ2-5; D perhaps matches TRBD2 (5 bases). Trimming stripped 3 bases from V and 4 bases from J, with 18 bases between. The CDR3 spans 16 residues. The germline V gene has CDR1 SGHNT and CDR2 YENEEA. CDR3 sequence reads: CASSLGVSSLGETQYF. In DNA, the CDR3 is TGTGCCAGCAGCTTGGGAGTGAGTTCTTTAGGAGAGACCCAGTACTTC.

The chain employs TRBV5-1 and TRBJ2-1; 15 nucleotides match TRBD2. The V segment lost 3 bases and the J segment 3 bases; nucleotides outside the gene matches: 4. In germline, CDR1 is SGHRS, CDR2 YFSETQ. The CDR3 is made up of 17 amino acids. The CDR3 loop is CASSSGLAGGLYNEQFF. Written as DNA, the CDR3 is TGCGCCAGCAGCTCGGGACTAGCGGGAGGTCTCTACAATGAGCAGTTCTTC.